The text below deals with one T cell receptor beta chain. The data belong to a study of blood T cell repertoires in COVID-19. The protocol was immunoSEQ multiplex PCR, while the TCRdb copy is restricted to in-frame clones and leaves out a portion. The data hold approximately 130,000 clones, with around 88% observed a single time. The receptor's source is a man older than 75 with active or convalescent COVID-19. Sequenced input: peripheral blood.

DNA of the CDR3: TGTGCCAGCAGTTTACAGGGGCTCGCTGAAGCTTTCTTT. It is translated as CASSLQGLAEAFF. The V and J genes are TRBV27 and TRBJ1-1; tentatively, D is TRBD1 (6 bases). The CDR3 contains 13 residues. The ends were cut back, 2 bases at V and 6 bases at J, with 10 bases in the middle. Germline values: CDR1 MNHEY, CDR2 SMNVEV (reference sequence).